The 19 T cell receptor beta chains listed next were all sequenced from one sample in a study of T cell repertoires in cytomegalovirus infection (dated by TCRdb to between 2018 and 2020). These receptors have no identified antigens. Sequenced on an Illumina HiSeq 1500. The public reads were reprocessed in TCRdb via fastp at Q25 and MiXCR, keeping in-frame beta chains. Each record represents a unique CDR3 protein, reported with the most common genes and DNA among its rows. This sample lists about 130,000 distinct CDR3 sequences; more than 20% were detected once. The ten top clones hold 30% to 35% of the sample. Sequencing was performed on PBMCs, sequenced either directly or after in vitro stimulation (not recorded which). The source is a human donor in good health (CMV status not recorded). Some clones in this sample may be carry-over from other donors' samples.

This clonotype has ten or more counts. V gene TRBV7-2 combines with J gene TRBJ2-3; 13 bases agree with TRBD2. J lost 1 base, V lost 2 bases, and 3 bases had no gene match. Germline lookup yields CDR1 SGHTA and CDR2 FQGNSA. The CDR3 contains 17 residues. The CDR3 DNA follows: TGTGCCAGCAGCTTAAGACTAGCGGGAGGTGGCACAGATACGCAGTATTTT. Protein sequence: CASSLRLAGGGTDTQYF.

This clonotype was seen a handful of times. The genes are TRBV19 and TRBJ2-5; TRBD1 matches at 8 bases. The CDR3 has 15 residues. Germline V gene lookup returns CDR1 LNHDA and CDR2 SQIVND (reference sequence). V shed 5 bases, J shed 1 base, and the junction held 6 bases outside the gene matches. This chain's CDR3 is CASSLGQVSQETQYF. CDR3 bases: TGTGCCAGTAGTCTGGGACAGGTTTCCCAAGAGACCCAGTACTTC.

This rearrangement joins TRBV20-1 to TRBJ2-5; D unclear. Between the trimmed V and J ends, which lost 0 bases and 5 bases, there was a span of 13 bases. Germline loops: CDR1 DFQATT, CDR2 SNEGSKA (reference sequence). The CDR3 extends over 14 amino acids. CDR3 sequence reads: CSARDPQLRETQYF. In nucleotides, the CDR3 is TGCAGTGCTAGAGATCCACAGCTCAGGGAGACCCAGTACTTC.

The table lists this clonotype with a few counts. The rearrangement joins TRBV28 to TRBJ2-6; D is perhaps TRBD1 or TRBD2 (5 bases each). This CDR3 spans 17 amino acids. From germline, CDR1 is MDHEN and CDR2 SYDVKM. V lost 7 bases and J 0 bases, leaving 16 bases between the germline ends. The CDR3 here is CASISRVGDSGANVLTF. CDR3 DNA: TGTGCCAGCATTTCCAGGGTGGGGGACTCTGGGGCCAACGTCCTGACTTTC.

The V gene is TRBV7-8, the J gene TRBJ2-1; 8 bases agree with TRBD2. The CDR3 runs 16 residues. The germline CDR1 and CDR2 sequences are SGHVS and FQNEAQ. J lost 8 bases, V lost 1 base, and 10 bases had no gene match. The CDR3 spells CASSLEGLGVRHEQFF. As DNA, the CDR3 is TGTGCCAGCAGCTTAGAGGGACTAGGGGTTCGCCATGAGCAGTTCTTC.

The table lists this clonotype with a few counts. CDR3 residues: CASSQDGLVGINEQFF. CDR3 bases: TGCGCCAGCAGCCAAGATGGACTAGTAGGAATCAATGAGCAGTTCTTC. The rearrangement links TRBV4-3 to TRBJ2-1; 7 nucleotides line up with TRBD2. The V gene end was trimmed by 0 bases and the J gene end by 6 bases; junction bases not matched to a gene: 8. The V gene's germline CDR1 is LGHNA and CDR2 YSLEER. The CDR3 spans 16 residues.

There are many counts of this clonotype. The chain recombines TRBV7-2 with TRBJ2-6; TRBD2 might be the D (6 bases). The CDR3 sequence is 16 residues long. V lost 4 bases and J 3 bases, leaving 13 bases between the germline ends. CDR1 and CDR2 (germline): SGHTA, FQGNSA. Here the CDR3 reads CASSSYWGGGANVLTF. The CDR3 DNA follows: TGTGCCAGCAGCTCGTACTGGGGAGGTGGGGCCAACGTCCTGACTTTC.

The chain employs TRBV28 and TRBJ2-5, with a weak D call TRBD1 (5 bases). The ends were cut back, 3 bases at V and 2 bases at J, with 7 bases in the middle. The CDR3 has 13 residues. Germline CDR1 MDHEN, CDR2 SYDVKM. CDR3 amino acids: CASSFGAQETQYF. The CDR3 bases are TGTGCCAGCAGTTTTGGGGCACAAGAGACCCAGTACTTC.

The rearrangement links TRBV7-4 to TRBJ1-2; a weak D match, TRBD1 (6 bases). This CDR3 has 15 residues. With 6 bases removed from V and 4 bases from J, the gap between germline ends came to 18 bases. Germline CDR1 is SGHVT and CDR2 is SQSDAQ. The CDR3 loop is CASSHTGIALYGYTF. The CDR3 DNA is TGTGCCAGCAGTCACACAGGGATTGCTCTCTATGGCTACACCTTC.

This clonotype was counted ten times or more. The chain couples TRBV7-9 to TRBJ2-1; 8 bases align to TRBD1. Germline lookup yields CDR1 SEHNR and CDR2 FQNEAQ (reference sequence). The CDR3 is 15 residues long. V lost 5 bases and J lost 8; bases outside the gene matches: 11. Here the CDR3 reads CASSGPDRVAHEQFF. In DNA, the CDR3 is TGTGCCAGCAGCGGACCGGACAGGGTTGCCCATGAGCAGTTCTTC.

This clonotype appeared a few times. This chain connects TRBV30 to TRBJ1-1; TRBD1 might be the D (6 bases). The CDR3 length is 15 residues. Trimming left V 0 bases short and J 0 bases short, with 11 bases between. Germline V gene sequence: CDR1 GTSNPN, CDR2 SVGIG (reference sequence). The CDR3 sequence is CAWSVGQNMNTEAFF. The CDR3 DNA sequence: TGTGCCTGGAGTGTCGGACAGAACATGAACACTGAAGCTTTCTTT. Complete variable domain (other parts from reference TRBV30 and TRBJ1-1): SQTIHQWPATLVQPVGSPLSLECTVEGTSNPNLYWYRQAAGRGLQLLFYSVGIGQISSEVPQNLSASRPQDRQFILSSKKLLLSDSGFYLCAWSVGQNMNTEAFFGQGTRLTVV.

CDR3 sequence (DNA): TGTGCCAGCAGCTTGGCTCTCGGCCAAGAGACCCAGTACTTC. It specifies CASSLALGQETQYF. The chain is built from TRBV5-4 and TRBJ2-5; D gene unclear. This CDR3 spans 14 amino acids. Between the trimmed V and J ends, which lost 0 bases and 1 base, there was a span of 7 bases. Germline assignment: CDR1 SGHNT and CDR2 YYREEE (reference sequence).

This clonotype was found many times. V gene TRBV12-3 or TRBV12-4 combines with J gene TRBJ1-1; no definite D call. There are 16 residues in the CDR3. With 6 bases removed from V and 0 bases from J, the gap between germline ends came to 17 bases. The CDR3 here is CASSPRISDLNTEAFF. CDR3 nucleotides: TGTGCCAGCAGCCCCCGGATTTCGGACTTGAACACTGAAGCTTTCTTT.

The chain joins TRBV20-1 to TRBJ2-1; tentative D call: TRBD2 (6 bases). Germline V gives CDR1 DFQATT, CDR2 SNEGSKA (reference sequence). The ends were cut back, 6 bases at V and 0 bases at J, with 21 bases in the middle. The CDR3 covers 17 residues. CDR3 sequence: CSAISGTAESSYNEQFF. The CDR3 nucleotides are TGCAGTGCAATATCCGGGACTGCAGAATCCTCCTACAATGAGCAGTTCTTC.

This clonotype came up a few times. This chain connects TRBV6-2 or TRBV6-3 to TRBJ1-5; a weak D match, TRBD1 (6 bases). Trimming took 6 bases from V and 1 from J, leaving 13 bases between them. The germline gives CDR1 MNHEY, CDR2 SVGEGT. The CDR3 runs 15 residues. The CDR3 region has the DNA TGTGCCAGCAGCCTCGGGACATTCAGCAATCAGCCCCAGCATTTT. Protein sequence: CASSLGTFSNQPQHF.

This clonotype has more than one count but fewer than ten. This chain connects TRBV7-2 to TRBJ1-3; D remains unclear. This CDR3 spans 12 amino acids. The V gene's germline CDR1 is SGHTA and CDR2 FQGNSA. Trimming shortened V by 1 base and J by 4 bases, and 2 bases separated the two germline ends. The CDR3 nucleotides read TGTGCCAGCAGCTTAGTAGGAAACACCATATATTTT. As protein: CASSLVGNTIYF.

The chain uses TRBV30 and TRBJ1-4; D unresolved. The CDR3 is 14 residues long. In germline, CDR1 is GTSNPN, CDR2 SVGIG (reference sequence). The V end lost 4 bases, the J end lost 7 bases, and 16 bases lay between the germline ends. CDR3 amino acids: CAWTSGRWGEKLFF. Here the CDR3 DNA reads TGTGCCTGGACCAGCGGGAGGTGGGGTGAAAAACTGTTTTTT.

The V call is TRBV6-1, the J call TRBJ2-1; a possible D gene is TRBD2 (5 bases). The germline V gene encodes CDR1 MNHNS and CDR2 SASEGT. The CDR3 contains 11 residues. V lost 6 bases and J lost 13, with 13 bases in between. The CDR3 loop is CASRHPGIQFF. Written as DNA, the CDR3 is TGTGCCAGCAGGCACCCGGGAATCCAGTTCTTC.

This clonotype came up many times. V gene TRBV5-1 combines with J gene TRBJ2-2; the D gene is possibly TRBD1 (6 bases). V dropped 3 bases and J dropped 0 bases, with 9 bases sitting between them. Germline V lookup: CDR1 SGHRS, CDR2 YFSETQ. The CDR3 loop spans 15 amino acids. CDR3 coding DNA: TGCGCCAGCAGCTCGGGACACACGAACACCGGGGAGCTGTTTTTT. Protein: CASSSGHTNTGELFF.